This T cell receptor (beta chain) was profiled in a study of T cells in Graves' hyperthyroidism and ophthalmopathy. Hyperthyroidism patients were newly diagnosed, had disease duration under 2 months, and were aged 18 to 65 years. The PBMCs were taken from around 9 ml of fresh peripheral blood. Germline V gene lookup returns CDR1 SEHNR and CDR2 FQNEAQ (reference sequence). Trimming pared 5 bases from V and 9 bases from J, leaving 26 bases between. The length of the CDR3 is 18 residues. Overall study findings and caveats: Most clonotypes expanded in thyroid above 0.001 were likewise present in blood.

Amplified TCR beta CDR3 regions derived from RNA transcripts. The study used the HTBI primer set for a first-round RT-PCR of the TCR CDR3. TCRdb re-derived calls from the multiplex PCR reads in MiXCR, one entry per CDR3 protein. This sample has under 750,000 distinct CDR3 sequences; about 19% occur once, and the top ten carry approximately 15%. This clonotype was picked up a small number of times. Antigen unknown. The source of this sequence is a woman aged 45-65 years with Graves' hyperthyroidism that later progressed to Graves' ophthalmopathy. Sequencing was carried out using blood. This chain links TRBV7-9 with TRBJ1-6; D may be TRBD1 (6 bases). The CDR3 is CASSLPPLITGNSSPLHF. CDR3 DNA: TGTGCCAGCAGCCTCCCACCACTTATAACAGGGAATAGTTCACCCCTCCACTTT.